These 21 T cell receptor beta chains were all obtained from the same sample, sequenced in a study of control samples from healthy donors and cancer patients. Using immunoSEQ multiplex PCR, the repertoire was profiled, and TCRdb retains in-frame clones only, with some absent. The top ten hold around 3.5% of the sample, which has about 120,000 clones, roughly 88% seen once. Sequencing was performed on blood. All receptors come from a man aged 35 to 55 in good health.

A note on this clone: An end of the junction does not agree with germline; a read error may underlie this. The genes are TRBV27 and TRBJ2-2, with TRBD2 as a possible D gene (6 bases). The CDR3 loop spans 14 amino acids. CDR1 is MNHEY, CDR2 SMNVEV, per germline (reference sequence). The CDR3 nucleotides are TGTGCCAGCAGTTTAGCGGGGAACCCCGGGGAGCTGTTTTTT. Translating it yields CASSLAGNPGELFF.

The V call is TRBV3-1 (or the pseudogene TRBV3-2), the J call TRBJ2-7; 7 bases map to TRBD2. CDR1 is LGHDT and CDR2 is YNNKEL in the germline V gene (reference sequence). This CDR3 is 16 amino acids long. V trimming: 0 bases; J trimming: 0 bases; junction bases outside the gene matches: 5. The CDR3 region has the DNA TGTGCCAGCAGCCAAGACGAAGCGGGGCACTCCTACGAGCAGTACTTC. Amino acids: CASSQDEAGHSYEQYF.

V and J are TRBV4-2 and TRBJ1-1; possible D gene TRBD1, 6 bases. This CDR3 spans 14 amino acids. Trimming left V 2 bases short and J 3 bases short, with 10 bases between. The germline V gene encodes CDR1 LGHNA and CDR2 YNFKEQ. The CDR3 loop reads CASSQLQGHTEAFF. The CDR3 DNA follows: TGTGCCAGCAGCCAACTACAGGGTCACACTGAAGCTTTCTTT.

The chain employs TRBV7-6 and TRBJ2-2, with 13 nucleotides matching TRBD2. V trimming: 6 bases; J trimming: 7 bases; junction bases outside the gene matches: 8. Looked up from germline, CDR1 is SGHVS and CDR2 is FNYEAQ. The CDR3 has 16 residues. For the CDR3, the DNA is TGTGCCAGCAGGCAGACTAGCGGGGGGTATGGCGGGGAGCTGTTTTTT. It encodes CASRQTSGGYGGELFF.

Within the sample, this clone is medium-sized. This chain uses TRBV19 with TRBJ2-1; D possibly corresponds to TRBD2 (7 bases). Germline V lookup: CDR1 LNHDA, CDR2 SQIVND (reference sequence). The ends were cut back, 6 bases at V and 3 bases at J, with 15 bases in the middle. This CDR3 contains 15 residues. This chain's CDR3 is CASSLARGGYNEQFF. The CDR3 DNA reads as TGTGCCAGTAGCCTGGCAAGGGGGGGCTACAATGAGCAGTTCTTC.

The chain combines TRBV7-9 with TRBJ1-1, with 10 positions matching TRBD1. The V gene end was trimmed by 2 bases and the J gene end by 5 bases; junction bases not matched to a gene: 2. Germline CDR1 reads SEHNR; CDR2 reads FQNEAQ (reference sequence). The CDR3 covers 14 residues. CDR3 sequence: CASSLRQGATEAFF. The DNA of the CDR3 is TGTGCCAGCAGCTTACGACAGGGGGCGACTGAAGCTTTCTTT.

The rearrangement uses TRBV4-1 and TRBJ1-1; 8 bases are a match to TRBD1. J gave up 5 bases and V 0 bases, and 8 bases lay outside the gene matches. Germline loops: CDR1 MGHRA, CDR2 YSYEKL. CDR3 size: 16 residues. Here the CDR3 DNA reads TGCGCCAGCAGCCAAGATTTTCGCCGGGACAGGACTGAAGCTTTCTTT. Translated, it gives CASSQDFRRDRTEAFF.

V is TRBV10-2 and J is TRBJ1-1; D unclear. Germline V gene lookup returns CDR1 WSHSY and CDR2 SAAADI. Trimming left V 3 bases short and J 1 base short, with 6 bases between. The CDR3 has 13 amino acids. The CDR3 loop is CASSEVSNTEAFF. The CDR3, as DNA: TGCGCCAGCAGTGAAGTATCGAACACTGAAGCTTTCTTT.

The J gene is TRBJ2-7, the V gene TRBV10-1; D may be TRBD2 (6 bases). Germline V gives CDR1 WNHNN, CDR2 SYGVQD (reference sequence). This CDR3 region has 13 residues. V was pared by 2 bases and J by 7 bases, with 12 bases between. CDR3 DNA: TGCGCCAGCAGTGAGCCAGGACGGGGGGAGCAGTACTTC. Translating gives CASSEPGRGEQYF.

For this clone: Other DNA sequences in the same sample also yield this CDR3. The V call is TRBV29-1, the J call TRBJ2-7; no definite D call. Germline loops: CDR1 SQVTM, CDR2 ANQGSEA. This CDR3 has 11 amino acids. V was shortened by 4 bases and J by 0 bases, with 4 bases between the two germline ends. The CDR3 DNA reads as TGCAGCGTTGTCCTCTCCTACGAGCAGTACTTC. Translation: CSVVLSYEQYF.

This sequence joins TRBV6-6 and TRBJ2-7; TRBD1 aligns across 7 bases. Germline V CDR1 and CDR2: MNHNY, SVGAGI (reference sequence). The CDR3 contains 15 residues. V lost 0 bases, J lost 3 bases, and 5 bases stayed unmatched. The chain's CDR3 is CASSYSGTEVYEQYF. In DNA, the CDR3 is TGTGCCAGCAGTTACTCTGGGACAGAAGTCTACGAGCAGTACTTC.

The chain recombines TRBV4-1 with TRBJ1-2; D call uncertain. CDR3 length: 15 amino acids. Between the trimmed V and J ends, which lost 1 base and 4 bases, there was a span of 13 bases. CDR1 MGHRA and CDR2 YSYEKL come from the germline V gene. The CDR3 loop reads CASSQGRLSVYGYTF. CDR3 nucleotide sequence: TGCGCCAGCAGCCAAGGGCGGCTGTCTGTCTATGGCTACACCTTC.

The chain combines TRBV24-1 with TRBJ1-5; unclear D gene. CDR1 is KGHDR and CDR2 is SFDVKD in the germline V gene. There are 12 residues in the CDR3. With 5 bases removed from V and 4 bases from J, the gap between germline ends came to 5 bases. This CDR3 reads CATSVGNQPQHF. In DNA, the CDR3 is TGTGCCACCAGTGTCGGGAATCAGCCCCAGCATTTT.

The V and J genes are TRBV27 and TRBJ2-7; the D call may be TRBD1 or TRBD2 (6 bases each). With 0 bases removed from V and 0 bases from J, the gap between germline ends came to 9 bases. The CDR3 is made up of 15 amino acids. Per germline, CDR1 MNHEY and CDR2 SMNVEV (reference sequence). DNA of the CDR3: TGTGCCAGCAGTTTATCTAGGGGGGTCTCCTACGAGCAGTACTTC. Translating it yields CASSLSRGVSYEQYF.

V usage is TRBV3-1 (or the pseudogene TRBV3-2) and J usage is TRBJ1-2, with 9 bases that match TRBD1. V was pared by 4 bases and J by 3 bases, with 6 bases of the junction left unmatched. Germline lookup yields CDR1 LGHDT and CDR2 YNNKEL (reference sequence). This CDR3 has 15 amino acids. The CDR3 here is CASSPYDRGDYGYTF. CDR3 bases: TGTGCCAGCAGCCCCTACGACAGGGGGGACTATGGCTACACCTTC.

V is TRBV6-4 and J is TRBJ2-2; unclear D gene. The CDR3 is made up of 14 amino acids. The germline V gene has CDR1 MRHNA and CDR2 SNTAGT. V was cut by 5 bases and J by 4 bases, with 11 bases left in between. CDR3 nucleotides: TGTGCCAGCAGTCCCTATTTGGGCACCGGGGAGCTGTTTTTT. Its translation is CASSPYLGTGELFF.

This clone has a single count. The chain joins TRBV21-1 to TRBJ1-3; the listed D gene, TRBD1, was not tested against the DNA. TRBV21-1 is given as a pseudogene. This CDR3 has 19 amino acids. Here the CDR3 DNA reads TGTGCCAGCACCTCTTCAGGTCCGCAGGGCGTACTCTCTGGAAACACCATATATTTT. Residues: CASTSSGPQGVLSGNTIYF.

V is TRBV30 and J is TRBJ2-5; maybe TRBD2 (5 bases). CDR3 length equals 13 residues. Germline V gives CDR1 GTSNPN, CDR2 SVGIG (reference sequence). V lost 3 bases and J lost 2, with 10 bases in between. The DNA for the CDR3 is TGTGCCTGGAGATCGAGCGGACAAGAGACCCAGTACTTC. This sequence encodes CAWRSSGQETQYF.

CDR3 coding DNA: TGCGCCAGCAGCTTGGACTACTCTAATGAAAAACTGTTTTTT. It translates to CASSLDYSNEKLFF. The chain has TRBV5-1 and TRBJ1-4; no firm D call. Trimming took 0 bases from V and 3 from J, leaving 6 bases between them. Germline V CDR1 and CDR2: SGHRS, YFSETQ. This CDR3 has 14 amino acids.

The chain links TRBV3-1 (or the pseudogene TRBV3-2) to TRBJ2-2; no clear D gene. The CDR3 is 13 residues long. V lost 4 bases and J lost 7, with 10 bases in between. Germline V gene lookup returns CDR1 LGHDT and CDR2 YNNKEL (reference sequence). Here the CDR3 DNA reads TGTGCCAGCAGCCCCCACAATAACGGGGAGCTGTTTTTT. Translating gives CASSPHNNGELFF.

The rearrangement uses TRBV27 and TRBJ2-3; TRBD2 matches 13 bases. V lost 5 bases, J lost 4 bases, and 6 bases stayed unmatched. The CDR3 length is 16 residues. In germline, CDR1 is MNHEY, CDR2 SMNVEV (reference sequence). The CDR3 nucleotides are TGTGCCAGCAGTACCCATACTAGCGGGGGGGCAGATACGCAGTATTTT. Protein: CASSTHTSGGADTQYF.